Ten or more counts support the clone carrying this T cell receptor (beta chain). Its cognate antigen is unknown. Unique molecular identifiers were included in an RNA-based 3' RACE TCR library. A single record per CDR3 protein comes from TCRdb applying MiXCR to the 3' RACE reads. The data show approximately 95,000 distinct CDR3 sequences, less than 7% seen once. The sample originates from a study of HIV-infected children after antiretroviral therapy interruption. Study overall: All children had CD4+ count above 500 and viral load below 50 copies/ml. Interruption-arm sampling covered weeks 0, 12, interruption end (24 or 48), and about 3 years post-study. General study points: Naive CD4+ CDR3 sharing between time points fell after interruption began. Naive CD4+ Gini coefficient rose by interruption end, suggesting clonal expansion.

Regarding treatment: PENTA 11 planned treatment interruption arm or continuous ART arm. This TCR derives from a pool of human donors with HIV. The material sequenced was CD45RA+ CD4+ T cells from PBMCs, pooled from several time points, taken from a donor given antiretroviral therapy, either interrupted or continuous. Sample subset: naive CD4+ CD45RA+ CD45RO- T cells.

CDR3: CASSGYTGYNEQFF. The CDR3 region has the DNA TGCGCCAGCAGTGGATACACTGGTTACAATGAGCAGTTCTTC. J is TRBJ2-1 and V is TRBV10-1; no firm D call. Trimming cost V 4 bases and J 4 bases, with 11 bases left between them. CDR1 is WNHNN and CDR2 is SYGVQD in the germline V gene (reference sequence). This CDR3 has 14 residues.